This TCR beta chain was sequenced during a study of cytomegalovirus exposure and HLA in healthy donors (dated by TCRdb to about 2017). For the study in its entirety: According to an earlier analysis of a few hundred of the donors, about 179 million T cells yielded roughly 110 million unique TCR beta sequences and approximately 280 Gb of sequence data. In the later analysis, no new phenotypic data were used to find candidate immune exposures; instead, reliance was placed on TCR beta sequences and their occurrence across donors. To decide whether each TCR beta V gene segment behaved as functional or pseudogenic, an earlier analysis of 587 of the donors relied on high-throughput TCR beta sequencing. The study was designed to test whether signatures of past pathogen exposure could be identified by cataloging public T cell receptors. Besides the first cohort of about 730 subjects, a separate validation cohort made up of 120 or so different subjects was used. Every repertoire in the discovery cohort had been generated on one and the same sequencing platform. A later genetic analysis used genome-wide SNP genotypes for about 65% of the 666 donors, treating that subset as a discovery cohort. The study combined high-throughput TCR immunosequencing, statistical association of individual TCRs with disease status, and machine learning to predict cytomegalovirus infection status. Across about 370 genotyped donors of the cohort, an average of approximately 200,000 unique TCR beta nucleotide sequences per donor were sequenced, and roughly a sixth of those sequences were non-productive. Using immunosequencing, the study profiled T cell repertoires from about 620 subjects and related those repertoires to cytomegalovirus serostatus. HLA typing included class I and class II loci at four-digit resolution. To study patterns of TCR occurrence, a later analysis re-analyzed previously published TCR beta repertoires from 666 donors and added high-resolution HLA genotyping. An early release that covered about 640 HLA-typed donors contained approximately 300 gigabases of sequencing data and around 80 million unique TCR sequences. The genetic ancestry cluster associated with self-reported Caucasian donors included roughly four fifths of the 350 to 500 genotyped donors. The number of typed donors differed by locus: about 620-630 for A, B, C, DRB1 and DQB1; some 540 for DQA1; some 610 for DPA1; and roughly 470 for DPB1. Alongside the repertoire data, information on donor age, sex, ethnicity and CMV serostatus was compiled. Several DR-DQ haplotypes were treated as single units for association and clustering because of strong linkage in the cohort. Overall results and qualifications from the work: Compared with the roughly 700-donor mean, donors in an Asian-associated ancestry cluster had fewer N-insertions in productive TCRs, according to a later genetic analysis. A later analysis found that most CMV-associated TCR beta chains appeared HLA-restricted, with HLA associations seemingly driven largely by CMV exposure. For the cohort, immune exposure information was limited to CMV serostatus. The presence/absence analyses assumed that sequencing depth was roughly uniform across donors, and that assumption may not be true. In both the original and validation cohorts, the classifier was reported to diagnose cytomegalovirus status with high specificity and sensitivity. A group of highly shared sequence variants was considered likely to be a technical artifact of the sequencing pipeline. HLA typing was unavailable for some donors at each locus, so association tests used only the typed subset. Broadly in line with IMGT annotations, most TCR beta V segments showed up in productive rearrangements about 87% or about 30% of the time in an earlier analysis of several hundred of the donors. In a later analysis, some 17,000 TCR beta sequences were associated with specific HLA alleles at a false discovery rate of 0.05. In a later analysis, TCR association rates were found to vary across HLA loci, with the most associated TCRs seen for DRB1 alleles and the fewest for HLA-C alleles. Linkage disequilibrium might explain the correlated functional status among segregating V segments, but an unknown experimental factor could not be ruled out. The authors suggested that the approach could potentially be generalized to other disease states and immunological phenotypes. This cohort had only TCR beta chains sequenced, and the lack of alpha or paired-chain data limited which features could be detected. In vitro tests confirmed that a few of the cytomegalovirus-associated TCR beta chains recognize cytomegalovirus antigens. A total of 150 to 200 TCR beta chains were listed by the study as associated with cytomegalovirus. A further reported finding was that TCR beta sequences accurately predicted the HLA-A and HLA-B alleles for most subjects in the first cohort. Fewer than 20 rarely observed V segments, including chromosome 9 orphons, were excluded from the earlier analysis of several hundred of the donors because counts were too low. Compared with equally common non-associated chains, HLA-associated TCR beta chains in a later analysis were more clonally expanded and had lower generation probabilities. A later analysis reported that several top co-occurrence clusters appeared linked to parvovirus B19, influenza, CMV and Epstein-Barr virus. When HLA alleles, especially DR and DQ, strongly co-occurred, TCR associations were difficult to assign to individual alleles. An association between a missense DCLRE1C variant and V-gene and J-gene trimming of TCR beta chains was found in a later genetic analysis and replicated in an independent cohort. Across donors, most TCR sequences were observed very rarely, whereas some public TCRs were present in many individuals.

In total, approximately 610 healthy bone marrow donors made up the cohort. Cohort members were all nominally healthy when sampled, although unrecorded immune exposures were likely present. The donor tested CMV seronegative, placing the donor among the 350 or so seronegative members of the cohort. Every donor gave a peripheral blood sample, and the peripheral blood mononuclear cells from that sample were used for TCR beta sequencing. The Qiagen DNeasy Blood Extraction Kit was used to extract genomic DNA from the blood cell samples. About this clone itself: Its target antigen remains unknown. No base qualities exist here, and no much larger clone lies one base off it.

Libraries were prepared through the immunoSEQ multiplex PCR assay. A mixture of 60 forward primers for TCR Vbeta segments and 13 reverse primers for TCR Jbeta segments was used in the multiplex PCR. The CDR3 region of rearranged TCR beta genes was amplified from genomic DNA with a multiplex PCR assay. Amplified TCR beta libraries were sequenced as 87-base-pair reads on the Illumina HiSeq System. Under the source paper's analysis protocol: A later analysis tallied roughly 76 million unique TCR beta chains across the 700 or so repertoires, and approximately 9.9 million of those chains were shared by two or more donors. Raw reads were error-corrected and collapsed into unique sequences by a nearest-neighbor algorithm in which closely related sequences were merged to remove PCR and sequencing errors. Alignment of CDR3 sequences to IMGT reference sequences was used to assign V, D and J gene segments. Each retained sequence needed at least a six-nucleotide match to both a V gene segment and a J gene segment. Rearrangements were called productive when the CDR3 lacked stop codons and stayed in frame with V and J; all others were non-productive. CDR3 was defined by IMGT convention, running from the second conserved V-encoded cysteine to the conserved J-encoded phenylalanine. The earlier analysis of approximately 590 of the donors excluded any sequence lacking an unambiguous match to a single V gene segment. In an earlier analysis of some 590 of the donors, a V segment was called functional when productive rearrangements were above 56.7%, and segregating when the standard deviation between donors exceeded 5%. A statistical classification framework was built for diagnosing cytomegalovirus status from the catalog of TCR beta chain sequences. In a later analysis, TCR nucleotide sequences were compared against IMGT/GENE-DB human TR gene sequences so that V and J genes could be assigned. Using the TCRdist pipeline, a later analysis assigned CDR3 sequences along with most-parsimonious VDJ recombination scenarios. In a later analysis, each TCR beta chain was defined by its CDR3 amino acid sequence together with its V-gene family, and reads without a unique V-gene family were excluded. In a later analysis, 450 to 600 highly shared, low-generation-probability nucleotide sequences were removed to address suspected cross-contamination and a sequencing artifact. A later analysis calculated a clonal expansion index for each public chain from normalized within-repertoire ranks of inferred template counts. In a later analysis, generation probabilities were computed with a VDJ recombination model fitted to out-of-frame rearrangements, and the resulting probabilities were checked against IGoR. A later analysis scored TCR-TCR, TCR-HLA and TCR-CMV co-occurrence with hypergeometric tests, applying a repertoire-size bias correction to TCR pairs. A later analysis estimated false discovery rates by permuting HLA or CMV assignments 20 times. In a later analysis, co-occurring TCRs were grouped with DBSCAN, and TCRdist sequence similarity was added when clustering was performed within HLA-allele-positive subsets. Co-occurrence clustering excluded repertoires with fewer than 30,000 or more than 120,000 public chains, plus five with anomalous nucleotide sharing. TCRdb mirrors the immuneACCESS table, restricted to in-frame sequences. Some clones are absent from its copies; in checked studies, under half trace to an unresolved V gene, and the reason for the others is unknown. For V, J and clone size, that table is used; D and trimming come from the DNA. For this sample the table gives about 90,000 clones, of which 65% to 85% were detected only once. The ten biggest clones cover approximately 2.1% of the sample.

Sequenced sample: PBMCs. This TCR was recovered from a man aged 18-30 years in good health and CMV-seronegative.

The CDR3 reads CASSYTRTGDGYTF. The DNA sequence is TGTGCCAGCAGTTACACTCGGACAGGGGACGGCTACACCTTC. The sequence joins TRBV6-5 to TRBJ1-2; TRBD1 fits 9 bases in the junction. For this chain, trimming is 2 bases at the V end and 8 bases at the J end, and the number of junction bases without a gene match is 6. In the germline V gene, CDR1 corresponds to MNHEY and CDR2 to SVGAGI. The CDR3 spans 14 residues, from the cysteine through the phenylalanine. This entry keeps only the CDR3 DNA: 42 bases, framed from base 1.